This TCR beta chain was documented in a study of blood T cell repertoires in COVID-19. Whole-study context: From T cells, B-cell-depleted T cells, or PBMCs came the material, which was cDNA or gDNA.

Germline-derived CDR1 and CDR2 are SEHNR and FQNEAQ (reference sequence). CDR3 length: 16 amino acids. Trimming pared 4 bases from V and 0 bases from J, leaving 13 bases between. The repertoire was sequenced with immunoSEQ multiplex PCR; TCRdb's copy has only in-frame clones and lacks some. This sample has around 85,000 clones, with 85% to 90% found just once. The genes are TRBV7-9 and TRBJ2-1; tentative D call: TRBD2 (6 bases). The sequenced material came from peripheral blood. This sequence originates from a woman older than 75 with active or convalescent COVID-19. The CDR3 bases are TGTGCCAGCAGCTCCATAGCGGCTAGCTCCTACAATGAGCAGTTCTTC. This encodes CASSSIAASSYNEQFF.